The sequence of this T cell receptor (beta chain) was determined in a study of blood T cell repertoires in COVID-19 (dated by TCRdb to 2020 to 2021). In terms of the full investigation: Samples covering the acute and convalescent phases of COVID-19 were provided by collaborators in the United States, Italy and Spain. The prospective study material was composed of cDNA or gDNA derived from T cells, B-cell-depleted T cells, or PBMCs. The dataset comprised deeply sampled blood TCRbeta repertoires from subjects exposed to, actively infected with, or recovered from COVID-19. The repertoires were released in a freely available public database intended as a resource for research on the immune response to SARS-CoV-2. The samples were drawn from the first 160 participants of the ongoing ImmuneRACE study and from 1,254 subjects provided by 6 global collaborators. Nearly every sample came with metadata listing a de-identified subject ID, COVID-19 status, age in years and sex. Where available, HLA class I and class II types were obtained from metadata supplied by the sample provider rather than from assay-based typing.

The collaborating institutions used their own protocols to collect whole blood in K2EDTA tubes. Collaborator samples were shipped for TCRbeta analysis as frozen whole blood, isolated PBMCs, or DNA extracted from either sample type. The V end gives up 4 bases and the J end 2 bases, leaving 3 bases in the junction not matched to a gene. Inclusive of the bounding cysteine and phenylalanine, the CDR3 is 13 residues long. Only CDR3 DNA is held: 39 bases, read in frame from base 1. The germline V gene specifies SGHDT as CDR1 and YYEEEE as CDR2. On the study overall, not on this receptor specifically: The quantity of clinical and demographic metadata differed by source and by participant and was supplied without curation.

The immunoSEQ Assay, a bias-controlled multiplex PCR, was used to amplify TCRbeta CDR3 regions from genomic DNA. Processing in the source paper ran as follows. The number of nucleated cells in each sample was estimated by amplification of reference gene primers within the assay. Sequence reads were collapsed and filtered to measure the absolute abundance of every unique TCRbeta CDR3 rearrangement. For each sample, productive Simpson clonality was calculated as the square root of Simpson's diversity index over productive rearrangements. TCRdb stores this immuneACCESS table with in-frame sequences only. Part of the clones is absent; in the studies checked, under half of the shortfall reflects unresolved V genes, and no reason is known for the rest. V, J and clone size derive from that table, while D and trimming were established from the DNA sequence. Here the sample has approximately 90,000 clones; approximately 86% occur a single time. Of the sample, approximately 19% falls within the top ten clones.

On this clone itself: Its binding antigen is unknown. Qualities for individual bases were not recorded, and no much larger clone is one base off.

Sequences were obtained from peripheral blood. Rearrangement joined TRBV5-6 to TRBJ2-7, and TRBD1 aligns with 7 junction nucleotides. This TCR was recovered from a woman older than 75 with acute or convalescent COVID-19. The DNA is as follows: TGTGCCAGCAGCGCCGGGACAGCCTACGAGCAGTACTTC. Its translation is CASSAGTAYEQYF. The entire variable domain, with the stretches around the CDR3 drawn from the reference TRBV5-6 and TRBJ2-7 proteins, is DAGVTQSPTHLIKTRGQQVTLRCSPKSGHDTVSWYQQALGQGPQFIFQYYEEEERQRGNFPDRFSGHQFPNYSSELNVNALLLGDSALYLCASSAGTAYEQYFGPGTRLTVT.